The 15 T cell receptor beta chains in this list originate from one sample, sequenced in a study of blood T cell repertoires in COVID-19. Sequenced by immunoSEQ multiplex PCR; TCRdb stores in-frame clones only, minus some. Counted here are 40,000 to 55,000 clones, about 81% occurring once; the ten biggest clones make up about 4.2%. The sample was peripheral blood. The receptors stem from a man aged 45 to 65 with active COVID-19.

The chain employs TRBV11-2 and TRBJ2-2, with TRBD1 matching over 12 bases. Germline assignment: CDR1 SGHAT and CDR2 FQNNGV. V lost 5 bases, J lost 6 bases, and 4 bases stayed unmatched. CDR3 length: 15 amino acids. CDR3 region: CASSEGQGAAGELFF. DNA for the CDR3: TGTGCCAGCAGCGAGGGACAGGGGGCCGCCGGGGAGCTGTTTTTT.

The V call is TRBV10-1, the J call TRBJ2-7; 7 bases align to TRBD1. The CDR3 contains 15 residues. Germline V CDR1 and CDR2: WNHNN, SYGVQD (reference sequence). The trim removed 1 base at V and 3 bases at J, leaving 6 bases unmatched. The CDR3 sequence: CASSELRGPIYEQYF. CDR3 coding DNA: TGCGCCAGCAGTGAGTTAAGGGGGCCCATCTACGAGCAGTACTTC.

The CDR3 spells CASSLSGTVNQPQHF. The CDR3 coding sequence is TGTGCCAGCAGTTTATCCGGGACAGTCAATCAGCCCCAGCATTTT. V is TRBV27 and J is TRBJ1-5, with 7 bases matching TRBD1. With V trimmed by 0 bases and J by 3 bases, 2 bases remained unmatched. CDR1 is MNHEY, CDR2 SMNVEV, per germline (reference sequence). The CDR3 has 15 residues.

V usage is TRBV11-2 and J usage is TRBJ2-4, with 9 nucleotides matching TRBD1. The CDR3 spans 19 residues. Germline-derived CDR1 and CDR2 are SGHAT and FQNNGV. J lost 0 bases, V lost 4 bases, and 13 bases had no gene match. The CDR3 spells CASSSSLGTGYIAKNIQYF. CDR3 coding DNA: TGTGCCAGCAGCTCCTCCCTCGGGACAGGGTACATAGCCAAAAACATTCAGTACTTC.

This chain connects TRBV5-1 to TRBJ2-1; 9 bases match TRBD2. The germline gives CDR1 SGHRS, CDR2 YFSETQ. J was trimmed by 7 bases and V by 5 bases; bases with no gene match: 4. The CDR3 totals 13 residues. The CDR3 coding sequence is TGCGCCAGCAGGGCTAGCGGGGAAAATGAGCAGTTCTTC. Protein sequence: CASRASGENEQFF.

The chain links TRBV2 to TRBJ2-5; TRBD2 is a possible D gene (5 bases). This CDR3 has 15 amino acids. Germline assignment: CDR1 SNHLY and CDR2 FYNNEI. V gave up 7 bases and J gave up 1 base, with 16 bases separating them. CDR3 in amino acids: CASTRGGVIQETQYF. DNA of the CDR3: TGTGCCAGCACCCGAGGAGGTGTGATCCAAGAGACCCAGTACTTC.

This rearrangement joins TRBV7-9 to TRBJ1-6; 7 nucleotides match TRBD1. Germline V gene lookup returns CDR1 SEHNR and CDR2 FQNEAQ (reference sequence). Unmatched junction bases numbered 0, after V lost 1 base and J lost 9 bases. This CDR3 region has 13 residues. The chain's CDR3 is CASSLGQGSPLHF. The CDR3 DNA is TGTGCCAGCAGCTTAGGACAGGGTTCACCCCTCCACTTT. Full variable domain (remainder filled in from reference TRBV7-9 and TRBJ1-6): DTGVSQNPRHKITKRGQNVTFRCDPISEHNRLYWYRQTLGQGPEFLTYFQNEAQLEKSRLLSDRFSAERPKGSFSTLEIQRTEQGDSAMYLCASSLGQGSPLHFGNGTRLTVT.

The rearrangement joins TRBV5-1 to TRBJ1-1; 11 bases are shared with TRBD1. In germline, CDR1 is SGHRS, CDR2 YFSETQ. The J segment lost 9 bases and the V segment lost 8 bases, leaving 6 bases of the junction unmatched. The CDR3 totals 12 residues. CDR3 loop: CASRDRGWQAFF. The DNA for the CDR3 is TGCGCCAGTAGGGACAGGGGGTGGCAAGCTTTCTTT.

This chain links TRBV7-8 with TRBJ2-7; TRBD1 matches 8 bases. V trimming: 5 bases; J trimming: 3 bases; junction bases outside the gene matches: 6. Germline V CDR1 and CDR2: SGHVS, FQNEAQ. The CDR3 has 14 amino acids. The CDR3 loop reads CASSLRQGIYEQYF. Written as DNA, the CDR3 is TGTGCCAGCAGCCTCCGACAGGGGATCTACGAGCAGTACTTC.

V usage is TRBV6-5 and J usage is TRBJ1-1; D may be TRBD1 (5 bases). The CDR3 has 14 residues. Trimming took off 0 bases at V and 4 bases at J, with 9 bases between the two ends. Germline V gene data show CDR1 as MNHEY and CDR2 as SVGAGI. CDR3 sequence (DNA): TGTGCCAGCAGTTACTCCGGCGGGGGCACTGAAGCTTTCTTT. Protein sequence: CASSYSGGGTEAFF.

This chain links TRBV7-9 with TRBJ1-1; TRBD1 is a possible D gene (5 bases). V shed 2 bases and J shed 1 base, with 8 bases lying between them. Looked up from germline, CDR1 is SEHNR and CDR2 is FQNEAQ (reference sequence). The CDR3 is 14 residues long. The CDR3: CASSLQGRNTEAFF. The CDR3 DNA reads TGTGCCAGCAGCTTACAGGGTCGGAACACTGAAGCTTTCTTT.

The rearrangement uses TRBV7-6 and TRBJ1-4; possibly TRBD1 for D (5 bases). This CDR3 region has 16 residues. Looked up from germline, CDR1 is SGHVS and CDR2 is FNYEAQ. V was pared by 1 base and J by 0 bases, with 9 bases between. The CDR3 DNA reads as TGTGCCAGCAGCTTAGGAGCAGGGACAACTAATGAAAAACTGTTTTTT. It yields the protein CASSLGAGTTNEKLFF.

The V and J genes are TRBV15 and TRBJ1-2; D is undetermined. Germline V gene data show CDR1 as LNHNV and CDR2 as YYDKDF (reference sequence). This CDR3 contains 12 residues. Trimming left V 0 bases short and J 7 bases short, with 6 bases between. For the CDR3, the DNA is TGTGCCACCAGCAGAGATGAGGCTGGCTACACCTTC. Translation: CATSRDEAGYTF.

This chain joins TRBV24-1 and TRBJ1-3; D is perhaps TRBD1 (5 bases). V lost 3 bases and J lost 0, with 5 bases in between. Germline lookup yields CDR1 KGHDR and CDR2 SFDVKD. CDR3 length: 14 amino acids. CDR3: CATSDQGSGNTIYF. The CDR3 DNA follows: TGTGCCACCAGTGATCAGGGCTCTGGAAACACCATATATTTT.

V and J are TRBV28 and TRBJ2-2; TRBD1 matches at 8 bases. V shed 5 bases, J shed 1 base, and the junction held 9 bases outside the gene matches. The CDR3 runs to 17 residues. In germline, CDR1 is MDHEN, CDR2 SYDVKM. CDR3 sequence (DNA): TGTGCCAGCAGTCTCCCCCCAGGGGGCGGGAACACCGGGGAGCTGTTTTTT. Residues: CASSLPPGGGNTGELFF. The full variable domain, completed using reference TRBV28 and TRBJ2-2, is DVKVTQSSRYLVKRTGEKVFLECVQDMDHENMFWYRQDPGLGLRLIYFSYDVKMKEKGDIPEGYSVSREKKERFSLILESASTNQTSMYLCASSLPPGGGNTGELFFGEGSRLTVL.